A single sample is the source of the 5 T cell receptor beta chains below, sequenced in a study of vaccination effects on CD4 cells after COVID-19. Libraries were prepared by immunoSEQ multiplex PCR; TCRdb keeps only in-frame clonotypes and omits some of them. The sample lists tens of thousands of clones, around 80% seen once, with about 2.5% in the top ten. Following a roughly 9-day culture, CD4+ T cells were purified. Of the BNT162b2 and mRNA-1273 vaccines, participants received two doses of one or the other. These TCRs are of unknown antigen specificity. The sample here was CD4+ T cells from PBMCs cultured without peptide, taken after COVID-19 vaccination. These TCRs come from a human donor who received a COVID-19 vaccine.

The CDR3 region is CASSQQADLNTGELFF. Here the CDR3 DNA reads TGTGCCAGCTCCCAGCAGGCTGATCTTAACACCGGGGAGCTGTTTTTT. The chain links TRBV18 to TRBJ2-2; D is undetermined. From germline, CDR1 is KGHSH and CDR2 LQKENI. V lost 6 bases and J lost 2, with 16 bases in between. The CDR3 has 16 residues.

This clone is a singleton in its sample. The V and J genes are TRBV5-5 and TRBJ2-7; no firm D call. In germline, CDR1 is SGHKS, CDR2 YYEKEE (reference sequence). Trimming removed 0 bases from V and 3 bases from J, with 4 bases in between. This CDR3 has 12 amino acids. CDR3 sequence: CASSLVNYEQYV. The CDR3 DNA sequence: TGTGCCAGCAGCTTGGTGAACTACGAGCAGTACGTC.

The chain is built from TRBV7-2 and TRBJ2-1; D call uncertain. The V and J ends lost 4 bases and 8 bases respectively, with 18 bases between them. Germline V gene lookup returns CDR1 SGHTA and CDR2 FQGNSA. The CDR3 has 15 residues. This chain's CDR3 is CASSSRARGSDEQFF. As DNA, the CDR3 is TGTGCCAGCAGCTCCAGAGCCAGAGGCTCCGATGAGCAGTTCTTC.

This sequence joins TRBV6-5 and TRBJ1-6, with D perhaps TRBD1 (5 bases). The germline CDR1 and CDR2 sequences are MNHEY and SVGAGI. This CDR3 is 14 amino acids long. With 2 bases removed from V and 8 bases from J, the gap between germline ends came to 10 bases. Here the CDR3 reads CASSYDRRYSPLHF. The CDR3 DNA follows: TGTGCCAGCAGTTACGACAGAAGATATTCACCCCTCCACTTT.

The rearrangement joins TRBV6-5 to TRBJ2-1; D may be TRBD1 or TRBD2 (5 bases each). CDR3 length equals 13 residues. CDR1 MNHEY and CDR2 SVGAGI come from the germline V gene. Trimming left V 5 bases short and J 5 bases short, with 10 bases between. The CDR3 sequence is CASSPTGHNEQFF. The CDR3 nucleotides are TGTGCCAGCAGTCCGACGGGGCACAATGAGCAGTTCTTC.